These T cell receptor beta chains were read from a single sample in a study of T cells of healthy individuals. A single record per CDR3 protein comes from TCRdb applying MiXCR to the 5' RACE reads. The table has about 41,000 distinct CDR3 sequences, 3.5% to 5.5% seen once. The receptors stem from a human donor in good health. Both conserved end residues are part of each CDR3. D genes are given only for firm matches. Clone size appears in some rows only: once, few, many, or a class for an expanded clone.

j_call | clone_size | d_call | v_call | cdr3_aa | cdr3_nt
TRBJ1-6 | few | NA | TRBV12-3/TRBV12-4 | CASSFGTVNSPLHF | TGTGCCAGCAGTTTCGGGACGGTAAATTCACCCCTCCACTTT
TRBJ2-1 | many | NA | TRBV12-3/TRBV12-4 | CASSLALGIDEQFF | TGTGCCAGCAGTTTAGCCCTCGGAATCGATGAGCAGTTCTTC
TRBJ2-2 | many | NA | TRBV7-6 | CASSFAGNTGELFF | TGTGCCAGCAGCTTCGCGGGAAACACCGGGGAGCTGTTTTTT
TRBJ2-2 | many | NA | TRBV25-1 | CASRTPGATGELFF | TGTGCCAGCAGGACCCCCGGGGCGACCGGGGAGCTGTTTTTT
TRBJ1-5 | many | TRBD1 | TRBV29-1 | CSVAGGTGRGQPQHF | TGCAGCGTTGCGGGAGGGACAGGGAGGGGGCAGCCCCAGCATTTT
TRBJ2-3 | few | NA | TRBV6-5 | CASSTPGARKDTQYF | TGTGCCAGCAGCACCCCAGGGGCCCGAAAAGATACGCAGTATTTT
TRBJ1-5 | many | TRBD1 | TRBV20-1 | CSARAGGEGSNQPQHF | TGCAGTGCTAGAGCAGGGGGCGAGGGGAGCAATCAGCCCCAGCATTTT
TRBJ2-2 | many | TRBD1 | TRBV20-1 | CSASPPGQEGTGELFF | TGCAGTGCTAGTCCCCCGGGACAGGAAGGCACCGGGGAGCTGTTTTTT
TRBJ1-2 | many | TRBD1 | TRBV6-5 | CASSYMSTGDYGYTF | TGTGCCAGCAGTTACATGTCGACAGGGGACTATGGCTACACCTTC
TRBJ1-1 | few | TRBD1 | TRBV27 | CASSSPGQGLFGAFF | TGTGCCAGCAGTTCGCCGGGACAGGGGCTTTTTGGAGCTTTCTTT
TRBJ2-3 | many | TRBD2 | TRBV7-6 | CASSSSGGEDTQYF | TGTGCCAGCAGCTCTAGCGGGGGGGAAGATACGCAGTATTTT
TRBJ2-3 | many | TRBD2 | TRBV10-3 | CAISGLAEGGTQYF | TGTGCCATCAGCGGACTAGCGGAGGGGGGTACGCAGTATTTT
TRBJ2-3 | few | TRBD1 | TRBV5-1 | CASRGTGGPITQYF | TGCGCCAGCCGAGGGACAGGAGGACCGATTACGCAGTATTTT
TRBJ2-7 | many | TRBD2 | TRBV11-2 | CASSLLLAGAYEQYF | TGTGCCAGCAGCTTATTACTAGCGGGGGCCTACGAGCAGTACTTC
TRBJ1-5 | NA | NA | TRBV5-3 | CARSLFSQPQHF | TGTGCCAGAAGCTTGTTTTCGCAGCCCCAGCATTTT
TRBJ1-5 | few | NA | TRBV6-2/TRBV6-3 | CASSPGQSNQPQHF | TGTGCCAGCAGCCCCGGACAGAGCAATCAGCCCCAGCATTTT
TRBJ2-6 | NA | NA | TRBV5-1 | CASSFAPYRGENSGANVLTF | TGCGCCAGCAGCTTTGCGCCTTATCGGGGCGAGAACTCTGGGGCCAACGTCCTGACTTTC
TRBJ2-3 | many | NA | TRBV5-1 | CASSLGITAGTSTDTQYF | TGCGCCAGCAGCTTGGGAATAACGGCGGGGACTAGCACAGATACGCAGTATTTT
TRBJ1-5 | many | TRBD1 | TRBV20-1 | CSAEQGNQPQHF | TGCAGTGCAGAACAGGGGAATCAGCCCCAGCATTTT
TRBJ1-1 | many | TRBD1 | TRBV15 | CATSTHDRGTEAFF | TGTGCCACCAGTACTCACGACAGGGGCACTGAAGCTTTCTTT
TRBJ2-5 | few | TRBD1 | TRBV5-1 | CASSFLTGQETQYF | TGCGCCAGCAGCTTTTTGACAGGGCAAGAGACCCAGTACTTC
TRBJ1-6 | NA | NA | TRBV10-3 | CAISDRLDNSPLHF | TGTGCCATCAGTGACAGGCTTGATAATTCACCCCTCCACTTT
TRBJ1-1 | many | NA | TRBV29-1 | CSAYAGSKGAFF | TGCAGCGCTTACGCGGGCTCCAAAGGAGCTTTCTTT
TRBJ1-1 | many | NA | TRBV4-1 | CASSQENWGTGLNTEAFF | TGCGCCAGCAGCCAAGAAAACTGGGGGACCGGACTGAACACTGAAGCTTTCTTT
TRBJ2-7 | many | TRBD2 | TRBV13 | CASSPGLASYEQYF | TGTGCCAGCAGCCCAGGACTAGCTTCCTACGAGCAGTACTTC
TRBJ1-5 | many | NA | TRBV2 | CASSLQGAEQPQHF | TGTGCCAGCAGTTTACAGGGTGCGGAGCAGCCCCAGCATTTT
TRBJ2-5 | NA | TRBD1 | TRBV25-1 | CASSDRTGTETQYF | TGTGCCAGCAGTGACAGGACAGGGACAGAGACCCAGTACTTC
TRBJ2-7 | NA | TRBD2 | TRBV6-5 | CASSCGPKRGSSYEQYF | TGTGCCAGCAGTTGCGGCCCAAAGCGGGGGAGCTCCTACGAGCAGTACTTC
TRBJ1-1 | few | TRBD1 | TRBV10-2 | CASSQKGQLTEAFF | TGCGCCAGCAGCCAAAAGGGACAGCTGACTGAAGCTTTCTTT
TRBJ2-1 | NA | NA | TRBV20-1 | CSARDLAASSYNEQFF | TGCAGTGCTAGAGATTTAGCGGCAAGCTCCTACAATGAGCAGTTCTTC
TRBJ1-1 | few | NA | TRBV13 | CASSSDRMNTEAFF | TGTGCCAGCAGCTCCGACAGAATGAACACTGAAGCTTTCTTT